The 18 T cell receptor beta chains presented below share a single source sample, sequenced in a study of OX40 agonist ivuxolimab in advanced cancers. Clones were read by immunoSEQ multiplex PCR, and TCRdb kept only the in-frame ones, dropping some. The repertoire consists of some 9,300 clones, with over 55% occurring once and the leading ten covering 46%. The material sequenced was CD4+ or CD8+ T cells sorted from blood, taken in a trial of the OX40 agonist ivuxolimab. The source is an adult with an advanced solid tumor such as melanoma, head and neck, liver or kidney cancer.

This clone has just a few counts. The gene calls are TRBV25-1 and TRBJ1-1; the D gene is possibly TRBD1 (6 bases). Germline CDR1 MGHDK, CDR2 SYGVNS. This CDR3 has 14 residues. V was cut by 10 bases and J by 6 bases, with 21 bases left in between. The CDR3 nucleotides read TGTGCCACCCAACCCCTACAGGGCCTCTCTGAAGCTTTCTTT. The encoded protein is CATQPLQGLSEAFF. The full variable domain, its missing parts supplied by reference TRBV25-1 and TRBJ1-1, is EADIYQTPRYLVIGTGKKITLECSQTMGHDKMYWYQQDPGMELHLIHYSYGVNSTEKGDLSSESTVSRIRTEHFPLTLESARPSHTSQYLCATQPLQGLSEAFFGQGTRLTVV.

The chain couples TRBV25-1 to TRBJ2-1; maybe TRBD2 (5 bases). Trimming pared 0 bases from V and 6 bases from J, leaving 12 bases between. Germline loops: CDR1 MGHDK, CDR2 SYGVNS. The CDR3 is 15 amino acids. The CDR3 region is CASSEYGSRGNEQFF. The CDR3 bases are TGTGCCAGCAGTGAATATGGCAGCCGGGGCAATGAGCAGTTCTTC.

This chain connects TRBV5-6 to TRBJ2-7; D is tentatively TRBD1 or TRBD2 (5 bases each). Germline-derived CDR1 and CDR2 are SGHDT and YYEEEE. The V end lost 4 bases, the J end lost 9 bases, and 17 bases lay between the germline ends. This CDR3 spans 13 amino acids. The CDR3 DNA sequence: TGTGCCAGCAGCCCGGTCGGGGCCCACGGGCAGTACTTC. Protein: CASSPVGAHGQYF. Based on the CDR3 plus reference TRBV5-6 and TRBJ2-7, the full variable domain is DAGVTQSPTHLIKTRGQQVTLRCSPKSGHDTVSWYQQALGQGPQFIFQYYEEEERQRGNFPDRFSGHQFPNYSSELNVNALLLGDSALYLCASSPVGAHGQYFGPGTRLTVT.

The chain is built from TRBV4-2 and TRBJ2-1; 9 bases map to TRBD2. The CDR3 sequence is 18 residues long. CDR1 and CDR2 from the germline V gene are LGHNA and YNFKEQ. With V trimmed by 2 bases and J by 0 bases, 8 bases remained unmatched. CDR3 loop: CASSQFLNSGSSYNEQFF. In DNA, the CDR3 is TGTGCCAGCAGCCAATTCCTGAATAGCGGGAGCTCCTACAATGAGCAGTTCTTC.

The J gene is TRBJ1-2, the V gene TRBV30; D not certain. The germline V gene has CDR1 GTSNPN and CDR2 SVGIG (reference sequence). This CDR3 is 15 amino acids long. V was cut by 3 bases and J by 6 bases, with 20 bases left in between. The CDR3 sequence: CAWSSSGSGYDGYTF. The CDR3 region has the DNA TGTGCCTGGAGCTCGTCGGGGTCGGGGTACGATGGCTACACCTTC.

The chain has TRBV28 and TRBJ2-2, with TRBD1 matching 8 bases. J was trimmed by 6 bases and V by 3 bases; bases with no gene match: 9. Germline V gene data show CDR1 as MDHEN and CDR2 as SYDVKM. The CDR3 is 16 residues long. CDR3 amino acids: CASSFLGQEGSGELFF. In DNA, the CDR3 is TGTGCCAGCAGTTTTTTGGGACAGGAGGGTTCCGGGGAGCTGTTTTTT.

The chain uses TRBV10-3 and TRBJ1-5; a possible D gene is TRBD1 (5 bases). CDR1 ENHRY and CDR2 SYGVKD come from the germline V gene. V dropped 4 bases and J dropped 5 bases, with 9 bases sitting between them. The CDR3 spans 13 residues. CDR3 sequence reads: CAISGPGDQPQHF. CDR3 nucleotide sequence: TGTGCCATCAGTGGCCCGGGGGATCAGCCCCAGCATTTT.

The chain uses TRBV4-1 and TRBJ2-5, with D perhaps TRBD2 (5 bases). This CDR3 contains 16 residues. CDR1 MGHRA and CDR2 YSYEKL come from the germline V gene. Trimming stripped 1 base from V and 2 bases from J, with 14 bases between. CDR3 sequence (DNA): TGCGCCAGCAGCCAAGCGGGTCCTGGACTGCAAGAGACCCAGTACTTC. Amino acid sequence: CASSQAGPGLQETQYF.

This clone was picked up a small number of times. The rearrangement uses TRBV4-1 and TRBJ1-6; D not certain. The germline V gene encodes CDR1 MGHRA and CDR2 YSYEKL. The CDR3 covers 16 residues. V lost 1 base to trimming and J lost 3 bases, with 10 bases between them. Here the CDR3 reads CASSQGPSYYNSPLHF. The CDR3 nucleotides read TGCGCCAGCAGCCAAGGGCCGTCCTACTATAATTCACCCCTCCACTTT.

The chain recombines TRBV7-9 with TRBJ2-3, with D unresolved. V gave up 5 bases and J gave up 3 bases, with 6 bases separating them. The CDR3 sequence is 12 residues long. Per the germline V gene, CDR1 is SEHNR and CDR2 is FQNEAQ (reference sequence). CDR3 residues: CASSLMTDTQYF. The CDR3 nucleotides are TGTGCCAGCAGCCTGATGACAGATACGCAGTATTTT.

This clone is termed medium-sized. The chain is built from TRBV28 and TRBJ2-7, with 7 bases aligning to TRBD1. Per the germline V gene, CDR1 is MDHEN and CDR2 is SYDVKM. The trim removed 5 bases at V and 0 bases at J, leaving 13 bases unmatched. The CDR3 is 17 residues long. The CDR3 bases are TGTGCCAGCAGTCTAGGAGCCGGGACAGCGCGCTCCTACGAGCAGTACTTC. This sequence encodes CASSLGAGTARSYEQYF.

The CDR3 nucleotides are TGTGCCAGCAGTCCGGAGGGGGTCGACGAGCAGTACTTC. Amino acid sequence: CASSPEGVDEQYF. This rearrangement joins TRBV28 to TRBJ2-7; TRBD1 or TRBD2 may be the D gene (6 bases each). Germline V CDR1 and CDR2: MDHEN, SYDVKM. The CDR3 has 13 amino acids. The germline V and J ends were trimmed by 5 bases and 5 bases, with 13 bases remaining between them.

This clone has just a few counts. This chain connects TRBV6-9 to TRBJ2-7, with D unresolved. The CDR3 is made up of 11 amino acids. V dropped 5 bases and J dropped 4 bases, with 6 bases sitting between them. Germline assignment: CDR1 MNHGY and CDR2 SVAAGI. CDR3 in DNA: TGTGCCAGCAGTGAATTGTACGAGCAGTACTTC. It yields the protein CASSELYEQYF.

This clone was detected ten times or more. The chain couples TRBV29-1 to TRBJ2-2; a possible D gene is TRBD2 (6 bases). Germline loops: CDR1 SQVTM, CDR2 ANQGSEA. Trimming pared 5 bases from V and 3 bases from J, leaving 10 bases between. This CDR3 is 13 amino acids long. For the CDR3, the DNA is TGCAGCGTTCAGGAGGGTTACACCGGGGAGCTGTTTTTT. Amino acid sequence: CSVQEGYTGELFF.

This chain uses TRBV14 with TRBJ1-2; D is uncertain. The V and J ends lost 4 bases and 8 bases respectively, with 20 bases between them. The CDR3 has 15 residues. Germline V lookup: CDR1 SGHDN, CDR2 FVKESK. The CDR3 nucleotides are TGTGCCAGCAGCCTAACAAACCGGGCCCTATTGGGCTACACCTTC. Its translation: CASSLTNRALLGYTF.

V gene TRBV6-5 combines with J gene TRBJ2-1, with 10 bases aligning to TRBD2. After removal of 2 bases from V and 16 bases from J, the junction contained 8 bases not matched to a gene. Per germline, CDR1 MNHEY and CDR2 SVGAGI. The CDR3 consists of 13 residues. DNA of the CDR3: TGTGCCAGCAGTTACCCTATAGCGGGAGGCTGTTTCTTC. Amino acid sequence: CASSYPIAGGCFF.

This clone was observed many times. The DNA of the CDR3 is TGCGCCAGCAGTCTCTTCCGGGACGGGGGCAATCAGCCCCAGCATTTT. Its translation is CASSLFRDGGNQPQHF. This sequence joins TRBV4-1 and TRBJ1-5, with a possible D match to TRBD1 (5 bases). Trimming pared 6 bases from V and 2 bases from J, leaving 17 bases between. The CDR3 has 16 residues. Germline V lookup: CDR1 MGHRA, CDR2 YSYEKL.

The CDR3, as DNA: TGTGCTATTCAGGGAGGGGACAGGGTGATCTCTGAAGCTTTCTTT. It specifies CAIQGGDRVISEAFF. The chain employs TRBV2 and TRBJ1-1, with 9 bases fitting TRBD1. Germline V gene sequence: CDR1 SNHLY, CDR2 FYNNEI. The CDR3 runs to 15 residues.